This passage covers 25 T cell receptor beta chains from one sample sequenced in a study of beta chain features in type 1 diabetes (dated by TCRdb to 2016 to 2018). Broader findings and caveats from the paper: Type 1 diabetes patients showed a moderate but significant shortening of TCRB CDR3 length in all four CD4+ subsets.

Antigens for these TCRs are unknown. The library was obtained by the immunoSEQ multiplex PCR assay. All of the isolated RNA was reverse transcribed with the High Capacity cDNA Reverse Transcription Kit, so expressed TCRB transcripts were sequenced. In TCRdb, the immuneACCESS table is reduced to in-frame sequences with V and J assigned. These tables do not hold every clone; where another copy was compared, an unresolved V gene accounts for under half, and the others remain unexplained. The table for this sample lists approximately 250,000 clones; approximately 25% of them were counted only once. Roughly 0.011% of the sample goes to the ten largest clones. The source material was naive CD4+ T cells from blood. The sample's cell subset or site label, in plain terms: true naive CD4+ T cells. The receptors derive from a woman aged 30 to 39 with type 1 diabetes.

The J gene is TRBJ2-7, the V gene TRBV29-1; D is ambiguous. V dropped 5 bases and J dropped 6 bases, with 11 bases sitting between them. Germline-derived CDR1 and CDR2 are SQVTM and ANQGSEA. This CDR3 has 11 residues. CDR3 nucleotides: TGCAGCGTTACAGTCGTCGGCGAGCAGTACTTC. It encodes CSVTVVGEQYF.

The V gene is TRBV14, the J gene TRBJ1-1; the match to TRBD1 covers 8 bases. J lost 4 bases, V lost 1 base, and 2 bases had no gene match. The germline gives CDR1 SGHDN, CDR2 FVKESK. The CDR3 spans 14 residues. The CDR3 spells CASSQGGQGTEAFF. The CDR3 nucleotides read TGTGCCAGCAGCCAAGGAGGACAGGGCACTGAAGCTTTCTTT.

The V gene is TRBV9, the J gene TRBJ2-5, with TRBD2 identical over 7 bases. CDR3 length equals 17 residues. Germline values: CDR1 SGDLS, CDR2 YYNGEE. V lost 2 bases to trimming and J lost 0 bases; unmatched junction nucleotides: 10. CDR3 DNA sequence: TGTGCCAGCAGCGTCCGGGACGGGGGGACCCACCAAGAGACCCAGTACTTC. Its translation: CASSVRDGGTHQETQYF.

The V and J genes are TRBV7-9 and TRBJ1-5, with TRBD1 as a possible D gene (6 bases). Trimming took 4 bases from V and 4 from J, leaving 17 bases between them. The CDR3 covers 16 residues. Per the germline V gene, CDR1 is SEHNR and CDR2 is FQNEAQ (reference sequence). CDR3 sequence reads: CASSSGSRGKNQPQHF. The CDR3 nucleotides are TGTGCCAGCAGCTCGGGATCCAGGGGCAAGAATCAGCCCCAGCATTTT. Full variable domain (rest looked up from reference TRBV7-9 and TRBJ1-5): DTGVSQNPRHKITKRGQNVTFRCDPISEHNRLYWYRQTLGQGPEFLTYFQNEAQLEKSRLLSDRFSAERPKGSFSTLEIQRTEQGDSAMYLCASSSGSRGKNQPQHFGDGTRLSIL.

This clone has more than one count but fewer than ten. The genes are TRBV6-5 and TRBJ2-4; D might be TRBD1 (6 bases). V lost 6 bases to trimming and J lost 0 bases, with 9 bases between them. The CDR3 loop spans 14 amino acids. Germline assignment: CDR1 MNHEY and CDR2 SVGAGI. CDR3 bases: TGTGCCAGCAGCGAGACAGGAGCCAAAAACATTCAGTACTTC. Protein: CASSETGAKNIQYF.

The table lists this clone with a few counts. This chain links TRBV9 with TRBJ2-7, with a tentative D call TRBD2 (5 bases). Germline V gene sequence: CDR1 SGDLS, CDR2 YYNGEE. Trimming removed 0 bases at V and 6 bases at J, with 13 bases between. The CDR3 length is 14 residues. DNA of the CDR3: TGTGCCAGCAGCGTAGATCGTAGGGCGGGCGAGCAGTACTTC. It is translated as CASSVDRRAGEQYF.

V and J are TRBV9 and TRBJ2-1; 8 bases fit TRBD2. CDR3 length: 15 residues. V was clipped by 0 bases and J by 3 bases; unmatched bases: 2. Germline assignment: CDR1 SGDLS and CDR2 YYNGEE. CDR3 in amino acids: CASSVGLANYNEQFF. The CDR3 DNA sequence: TGTGCCAGCAGCGTAGGACTAGCGAACTACAATGAGCAGTTCTTC.

This chain links TRBV25-1 with TRBJ2-1; 9 positions match TRBD2. The V gene end was trimmed by 0 bases and the J gene end by 7 bases; junction bases not matched to a gene: 10. The CDR3 is made up of 17 amino acids. CDR1 and CDR2 from the germline V gene are MGHDK and SYGVNS. Here the CDR3 DNA reads TGTGCCAGCAGTGAATATTTGATCGGGACTAGCAATAATGAGCAGTTCTTC. Translating it yields CASSEYLIGTSNNEQFF.

The V and J genes are TRBV30 and TRBJ1-5; TRBD1 is a possible D gene (5 bases). V was shortened by 0 bases and J by 6 bases, with 9 bases between the two germline ends. CDR1 GTSNPN and CDR2 SVGIG come from the germline V gene (reference sequence). This CDR3 is built from 13 residues. This chain's CDR3 is CAWSVHRGQPQHF. The CDR3 coding sequence is TGTGCCTGGAGTGTACATAGGGGTCAGCCCCAGCATTTT.

The rearrangement uses TRBV5-4 and TRBJ2-7; a possible D gene is TRBD2 (6 bases). The CDR3 is 14 residues long. V gave up 2 bases and J gave up 3 bases, with 12 bases separating them. Germline CDR1 SGHNT, CDR2 YYREEE (reference sequence). CDR3 DNA: TGTGCCAGCAGCTTTTTCGGGGGAGGCTACGAGCAGTACTTC. Its protein is CASSFFGGGYEQYF.

A few counts support this clone. This chain connects TRBV4-2 to TRBJ2-7; 11 nucleotides line up with TRBD2. J lost 1 base, V lost 3 bases, and 5 bases had no gene match. The CDR3 runs to 16 residues. Germline CDR1 reads LGHNA; CDR2 reads YNFKEQ. DNA of the CDR3: TGTGCCAGCAGCCACCCAACTAGCGGGAGATCCTACGAGCAGTACTTC. The encoded protein is CASSHPTSGRSYEQYF.

The chain couples TRBV28 to TRBJ2-5, with 8 bases that match TRBD1. There are 15 residues in the CDR3. Trimming at V came to 2 bases and at J to 2 bases, leaving 4 bases not matched to a gene. Germline V gene data show CDR1 as MDHEN and CDR2 as SYDVKM. The CDR3 loop is CASSLGDRPQETQYF. The CDR3 DNA is TGTGCCAGCAGTTTAGGGGACAGGCCGCAAGAGACCCAGTACTTC.

V gene TRBV28 combines with J gene TRBJ2-7, with 12 bases identical to TRBD2. The trim removed 4 bases at V and 7 bases at J, leaving 11 bases unmatched. The CDR3 runs to 16 residues. Germline CDR1 MDHEN, CDR2 SYDVKM. DNA for the CDR3: TGTGCCAGCAGTTCCCCATCAACCGGGACTAGCGGGGAGCAGTACTTC. Translation gives CASSSPSTGTSGEQYF.

This clone was recorded a few times. The chain is built from TRBV14 and TRBJ2-5; the D is unclear. This CDR3 comprises 11 residues. Per the germline V gene, CDR1 is SGHDN and CDR2 is FVKESK. Trimming removed 0 bases at V and 6 bases at J, with 2 bases between. The CDR3 is CASSQDKTQYF. The DNA for the CDR3 is TGTGCCAGCAGCCAAGATAAGACCCAGTACTTC.

This clone appeared a few times. V gene TRBV7-9 combines with J gene TRBJ1-2; D gene ambiguous. The CDR3 is 14 residues long. The germline V gene encodes CDR1 SEHNR and CDR2 FQNEAQ (reference sequence). Trimming removed 8 bases from V and 2 bases from J, with 15 bases in between. This chain's CDR3 is CASGRGVTNYGYTF. The CDR3 coding sequence is TGTGCCAGCGGTCGGGGAGTGACCAACTATGGCTACACCTTC.

In its sample, this clone was seen a few times. The chain carries TRBV18 and TRBJ2-5; 7 bases are shared with TRBD1. The CDR3 has 14 residues. Germline CDR1 reads KGHSH; CDR2 reads LQKENI. With 2 bases clipped from V and 0 bases from J, the junction kept 0 bases outside the gene matches. DNA for the CDR3: TGTGCCAGCTCACCAGGACAGGACCAAGAGACCCAGTACTTC. It encodes CASSPGQDQETQYF.

This clone was counted only a few times. The chain uses TRBV25-1 and TRBJ2-5; D is ambiguous. Germline V gene sequence: CDR1 MGHDK, CDR2 SYGVNS. V lost 6 bases to trimming and J lost 3 bases, with 8 bases between them. There are 12 residues in the CDR3. In nucleotides, the CDR3 is TGTGCCAGCAGCTCCTATGAAGAGACCCAGTACTTC. Its translation: CASSSYEETQYF. Filled out from reference TRBV25-1 and TRBJ2-5, the complete variable domain reads EADIYQTPRYLVIGTGKKITLECSQTMGHDKMYWYQQDPGMELHLIHYSYGVNSTEKGDLSSESTVSRIRTEHFPLTLESARPSHTSQYLCASSSYEETQYFGPGTRLLVL.

A few counts support this clone. This chain links TRBV30 with TRBJ2-5, with 8 positions matching TRBD1. The CDR3 contains 12 residues. CDR1 is GTSNPN and CDR2 is SVGIG in the germline V gene (reference sequence). V lost 0 bases, J lost 14 bases, and 8 bases stayed unmatched. CDR3 DNA sequence: TGTGCCTGGAGTGTCCGACAGGGGCCCGAATACTTC. Translation gives CAWSVRQGPEYF.

This clone was found a few times. This sequence joins TRBV5-1 and TRBJ2-1; TRBD2 matches 7 bases. After removal of 0 bases from V and 10 bases from J, the junction contained 13 bases not matched to a gene. Germline lookup yields CDR1 SGHRS and CDR2 YFSETQ. The CDR3 covers 16 residues. The CDR3 here is CASSLVSSGAGREQFF. As DNA, the CDR3 is TGCGCCAGCAGCTTGGTTTCTAGCGGTGCAGGACGAGAGCAGTTCTTC.

This clone was counted only a few times. This chain connects TRBV18 to TRBJ2-3, with D unclear. Germline lookup yields CDR1 KGHSH and CDR2 LQKENI. The CDR3 has 13 amino acids. Trimming shortened V by 0 bases and J by 3 bases, and 4 bases separated the two germline ends. CDR3 loop: CASSPPATDTQYF. The CDR3 DNA reads TGTGCCAGCTCACCACCGGCTACAGATACGCAGTATTTT.

This sequence joins TRBV5-6 and TRBJ2-7, with TRBD1 matching 9 bases. This CDR3 contains 14 residues. CDR1 SGHDT and CDR2 YYEEEE come from the germline V gene. V lost 4 bases and J lost 3; bases outside the gene matches: 5. The chain's CDR3 is CASSPDRGLYEQYF. The CDR3 nucleotides are TGTGCCAGCAGCCCGGACAGGGGACTCTACGAGCAGTACTTC.

V is TRBV18 and J is TRBJ2-3; 13 nucleotides align to TRBD2. The CDR3 loop spans 17 amino acids. The ends lost 3 bases at V and 0 bases at J; junction bases unmatched: 3. Per germline, CDR1 KGHSH and CDR2 LQKENI. CDR3 protein: CASSPGLAGNSTDTQYF. CDR3 bases: TGTGCCAGCTCACCGGGACTAGCGGGAAACAGCACAGATACGCAGTATTTT.

The rearrangement joins TRBV7-9 to TRBJ2-3; no reliable D call. Looked up from germline, CDR1 is SEHNR and CDR2 is FQNEAQ (reference sequence). The CDR3 covers 12 residues. V was trimmed by 2 bases and J by 3 bases, leaving 3 bases between them. The CDR3 sequence: CASSLITDTQYF. For the CDR3, the DNA is TGTGCCAGCAGCTTAATAACAGATACGCAGTATTTT. The whole variable domain, remainder taken from reference TRBV7-9 and TRBJ2-3, is DTGVSQNPRHKITKRGQNVTFRCDPISEHNRLYWYRQTLGQGPEFLTYFQNEAQLEKSRLLSDRFSAERPKGSFSTLEIQRTEQGDSAMYLCASSLITDTQYFGPGTRLTVL.

The chain recombines TRBV5-1 with TRBJ1-1; D might be TRBD1 (6 bases). CDR3 size: 14 residues. The V gene lost 3 bases and the J gene lost 3 bases, with 12 bases spanning the gap. Per germline, CDR1 SGHRS and CDR2 YFSETQ. The CDR3 sequence: CASSSQGSDTEAFF. The CDR3 nucleotides are TGCGCCAGCAGCTCACAGGGTTCTGACACTGAAGCTTTCTTT.

The chain links TRBV9 to TRBJ1-2; D unresolved. The germline gives CDR1 SGDLS, CDR2 YYNGEE. V lost 0 bases and J 3 bases, leaving 9 bases between the germline ends. The CDR3 runs to 14 residues. Here the CDR3 reads CASSVDHSYYGYTF. The CDR3 bases are TGTGCCAGCAGCGTAGATCACAGCTACTATGGCTACACCTTC.